The following is a T cell receptor beta chain sequence with its context. This sample is drawn from a study of radiotherapy plus CTLA-4 blockade in lung cancer. Data came from immunoSEQ multiplex PCR; TCRdb stores just in-frame clones and leaves some out. There are more than 35,000 clones in the sample; around 85% occur only once, and 5% to 7.5% lies in the top ten. Per the germline V gene, CDR1 is MNHEY and CDR2 is SMNVEV (reference sequence). V dropped 6 bases and J dropped 2; count of bases not matched to a gene: 9. The CDR3 totals 16 residues. The chain is built from TRBV27 and TRBJ2-3, with 9 bases matching TRBD2. The source of this sequence is a human donor with non-small cell lung cancer who had stable disease on radiotherapy plus ipilimumab. Sequencing was performed on peripheral blood, taken from a patient treated with radiotherapy plus ipilimumab. Here the CDR3 DNA reads TGTGCCAGCAGCCGAGGGACTAGCAGGTCCACAGATACGCAGTATTTT. It codes for CASSRGTSRSTDTQYF.